Listed below are T cell receptor beta chains from one sample, sequenced in a study of OX40 agonist ivuxolimab in advanced cancers. Clones were read by immunoSEQ multiplex PCR, and TCRdb kept only the in-frame ones, dropping some. Of 82,000 or so clones in the sample, about 93% are singletons; the top ten hold roughly 1.1%. Sequenced here: CD4+ or CD8+ T cells sorted from blood, sampled in a trial of the OX40 agonist ivuxolimab. All receptors derive from an adult with an advanced solid tumor such as melanoma, head and neck, liver or kidney cancer. Each CDR3 is given with its conserved first and last residue. A D gene is named only where the DNA matches it firmly. Some rows have no size entry. The others give once, few or many, or a class for an expanded clone.

TRBV29-1	-	15	-	TRBJ1-2	CSVPNFRALNYGYTF	TGCAGCGTTCCTAATTTCCGGGCCTTAAACTATGGCTACACCTTC
TRBV4-2	-	17	TRBD1	TRBJ2-1	CASSQVSFTGVGNEQFF	TGTGCCAGCAGCCAAGTATCGTTTACAGGGGTGGGGAATGAGCAGTTCTTC
TRBV19	-	13	TRBD1	TRBJ1-4	CASRSGGGEKLFF	TGTGCCAGTAGGTCAGGGGGCGGTGAAAAACTGTTTTTT
TRBV28	once	15	TRBD2	TRBJ2-3	CASSLALAGLDTQYF	TGTGCCAGCAGTTTAGCACTAGCGGGATTGGATACGCAGTATTTT
TRBV4-2	-	17	-	TRBJ1-3	CASSQELAGRSGNTIYF	TGTGCCAGCAGCCAAGAATTGGCAGGGCGAAGCGGAAACACCATATATTTT
TRBV19	-	13	-	TRBJ2-5	CASSIEYQETQYF	TGTGCCAGTAGTATTGAGTACCAAGAGACCCAGTACTTC
TRBV5-1	-	15	TRBD2	TRBJ2-7	CASSLFTGGSQGQYF	TGCGCCAGCAGCTTGTTTACGGGAGGGTCGCAGGGGCAGTACTTC
TRBV9	-	14	TRBD1	TRBJ2-1	CASNRVQGAREQFF	TGTGCCAGCAACAGGGTCCAGGGGGCTCGAGAGCAGTTCTTC
TRBV11-3	-	15	TRBD1	TRBJ1-1	CACIPGQGIGTEAFF	TGTGCCTGCATACCGGGACAGGGAATCGGTACTGAAGCTTTCTTT
TRBV19	-	13	-	TRBJ2-7	CASSLQGSYEQYF	TGTGCCAGTAGTCTTCAGGGATCCTACGAGCAGTACTTC
TRBV5-1	once	15	-	TRBJ2-3	CASSLSGRTTDTQYF	TGCGCCAGCAGCCTTAGCGGAAGGACCACAGATACGCAGTATTTT
TRBV28	-	15	-	TRBJ2-4	CASTSIGGGQNIQYF	TGTGCCAGCACCTCCATAGGGGGAGGCCAAAACATTCAGTACTTC
TRBV28	-	14	-	TRBJ2-7	CASSSRVRPGEQYF	TGTGCCAGCAGTTCCCGGGTCCGCCCGGGCGAGCAGTACTTC
TRBV18	once	16	TRBD2	TRBJ2-3	CASSSGTSGRTDTQYF	TGTGCCAGCTCGTCCGGGACTAGCGGGAGAACAGATACGCAGTATTTT
TRBV11-2	-	12	-	TRBJ2-7	CASSPSRREQYF	TGTGCCAGCAGCCCCTCTCGGCGCGAGCAGTACTTC
TRBV10-3	-	19	TRBD2	TRBJ2-3	CAISHSGTSGRGSLGTQYF	TGTGCCATCAGTCATTCCGGGACTAGCGGAAGGGGAAGTTTGGGTACGCAGTATTTT
TRBV5-6	-	15	TRBD1	TRBJ1-1	CASSRNWDRGTEAFF	TGTGCCAGCAGCCGAAATTGGGACAGGGGTACTGAAGCTTTCTTT
TRBV7-2	-	15	TRBD1	TRBJ2-7	CASSFTGTAPPEQYF	TGTGCCAGCAGCTTCACCGGGACAGCACCCCCTGAGCAGTACTTC
TRBV28	-	19	TRBD2	TRBJ2-1	CASSLYFGTSGRAYNEQFF	TGTGCCAGCAGTCTCTATTTCGGGACTAGCGGGAGGGCCTACAATGAGCAGTTCTTC
TRBV18	-	17	TRBD2	TRBJ2-1	CASSPNSGSSSYNEQFF	TGTGCCAGCTCACCTAATAGCGGGTCCAGCTCCTACAATGAGCAGTTCTTC
TRBV16	few	13	-	TRBJ2-2	CASSQWSSRELFF	TGTGCCAGCAGCCAATGGAGCTCCCGGGAGCTGTTTTTT
TRBV7-2	-	15	TRBD1	TRBJ1-1	CASSPRGQGNTEAFF	TGTGCCAGCAGCCCACGAGGACAGGGAAACACTGAAGCTTTCTTT
TRBV14	-	14	-	TRBJ1-2	CASSQDPRGYGYTF	TGTGCCAGCAGCCAAGATCCGCGGGGCTATGGCTACACCTTC
TRBV5-6	-	13	-	TRBJ2-7	CASSLSLQYEQYF	TGTGCCAGCAGCTTGTCTCTGCAATACGAGCAGTACTTC
TRBV25-1	once	13	-	TRBJ2-3	CASSESGTDTQYF	TGTGCCAGCAGTGAATCGGGCACAGATACGCAGTATTTT
TRBV30	-	13	TRBD2	TRBJ2-7	CAWSGLAGYEQYF	TGTGCCTGGAGTGGGCTAGCGGGATACGAGCAGTACTTC
TRBV6-5	-	15	TRBD2	TRBJ2-7	CASRIGLAGVGEQYF	TGTGCCAGCAGGATAGGACTAGCGGGGGTTGGCGAGCAGTACTTC
TRBV28	once	15	TRBD2	TRBJ2-1	CASSLHSGSVNEQFF	TGTGCCAGCAGTTTACACAGCGGGAGTGTTAATGAGCAGTTCTTC
TRBV19	-	13	TRBD2	TRBJ2-7	CASSRPGLAEQYF	TGTGCCAGTAGTCGTCCGGGACTAGCCGAGCAGTACTTC
TRBV9	-	18	TRBD1	TRBJ1-4	CASSVDGTGDTTNEKLFF	TGTGCCAGCAGCGTAGACGGGACAGGAGATACAACTAATGAAAAACTGTTTTTT
TRBV7-8	-	11	-	TRBJ2-1	CASSSLYEQFF	TGTGCCAGCAGCTCCCTATATGAGCAGTTCTTC
TRBV19	few	15	TRBD2	TRBJ2-1	CASIRTSGGSNEQFF	TGTGCCAGTATCCGGACTAGCGGGGGCTCCAATGAGCAGTTCTTC